The sequence of this T cell receptor (beta chain) was determined in a study of type 1 regulatory T cells. The overall study: T-allo10 is a Tr1-enriched, alloantigen-specific CD4 T cell product made in vitro.

The CDR3 runs 14 residues. The junction had 3 bases not matched to a gene; V was cut back by 6 bases and J by 0 bases. The V gene's germline CDR1 is SNHLY and CDR2 FYNNEI. T-allo10 cells from the graft donor were described as anergic, host-alloantigen-specific, and alloantigen-specific suppressors. One entry per CDR3 protein, called by TCRdb with MiXCR from the reads. The sample yields tens of thousands of distinct CDR3 sequences, 55% to 80% seen once. This clonotype was counted a single time. Its antigen is not known. Input material: cultured T cells, either the whole culture or a sorted T cell fraction (not recorded which). The subset: Tr1-enriched cell product generated in vitro against host alloantigens. The sequence was obtained from a human donor in good health. The chain links TRBV2 to TRBJ1-2; TRBD1 agrees at 8 bases. This chain's CDR3 is CASRGQGANYGYTF. The DNA for the CDR3 is TGTGCCAGCAGAGGACAGGGAGCTAACTATGGCTACACCTTC. Based on the CDR3 plus reference TRBV2 and TRBJ1-2, the full variable domain is EPEVTQTPSHQVTQMGQEVILRCVPISNHLYFYWYRQILGQKVEFLVSFYNNEISEKSEIFDDQFSVERPDGSNFTLKIRSTKLEDSAMYFCASRGQGANYGYTFGSGTRLTVV.